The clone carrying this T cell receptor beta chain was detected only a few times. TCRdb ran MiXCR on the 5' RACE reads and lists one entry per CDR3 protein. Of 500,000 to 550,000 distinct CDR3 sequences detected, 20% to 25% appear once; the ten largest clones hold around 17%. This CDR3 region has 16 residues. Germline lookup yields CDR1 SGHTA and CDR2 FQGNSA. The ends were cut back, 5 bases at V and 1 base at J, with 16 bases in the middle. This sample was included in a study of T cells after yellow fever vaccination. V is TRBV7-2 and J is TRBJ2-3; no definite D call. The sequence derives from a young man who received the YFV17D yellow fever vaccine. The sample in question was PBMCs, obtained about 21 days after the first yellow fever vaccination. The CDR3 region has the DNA TGTGCCAGCAGCGGTAGATCCGGAGTTGGCACAGATACGCAGTATTTT. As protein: CASSGRSGVGTDTQYF.